The sequence of this T cell receptor (beta chain) was determined in a study of blood T cell repertoires in COVID-19. Methods used by the authors: The assay estimated nucleated cells by amplifying reference gene primers. Some clones are missing from TCRdb's copy, which holds only in-frame ones; the method was immunoSEQ multiplex PCR. That table supplies the V and J calls and clone size; D and trimming were determined from the DNA. This sample has 90,000 or so clones, with about 91% found just once. The junction had 6 bases not matched to a gene; V was cut back by 8 bases and J by 4 bases. The CDR3 length is 13 residues.

Sequencing was performed on peripheral blood. The clonotype originates from a human donor with active COVID-19. The donor label of this sample is uncertain. The rearrangement uses TRBV12-3 or TRBV12-4 and TRBJ1-1; TRBD1 matches at 8 bases. CDR3 nucleotides: TGTGCCAGCGGCAGGGGGCCGAGCACTGAAGCTTTCTTT. This encodes CASGRGPSTEAFF.